The 16 T cell receptor beta chains below were found in one sample sequenced in a study of blood T cell repertoires in COVID-19. TCRdb's table, derived via immunoSEQ multiplex PCR, lists solely in-frame clones and lacks some. The repertoire holds tens of thousands of clones, with 65% to 90% as singletons. What was sequenced was peripheral blood. These receptors came from a man aged 50 to 60 with COVID-19, enrolled during active disease.

The chain uses TRBV28 and TRBJ2-7, with 9 bases aligning to TRBD1. The CDR3 contains 17 residues. CDR1 is MDHEN, CDR2 SYDVKM, per germline. The J segment lost 2 bases and the V segment lost 1 base, leaving 9 bases of the junction unmatched. DNA for the CDR3: TGTGCCAGCAGTTTATCCCGAAGGACAGGGGATACCTACGAGCAGTACTTC. Residues: CASSLSRRTGDTYEQYF.

The J gene is TRBJ2-5, the V gene TRBV9; 14 nucleotides line up with TRBD2. V shed 4 bases, J shed 5 bases, and the junction held 7 bases outside the gene matches. Per the germline V gene, CDR1 is SGDLS and CDR2 is YYNGEE. The CDR3 contains 16 residues. The CDR3 DNA reads TGTGCCAGCAGCAGACTAGCGGGAGGGTCTGTTGAGACCCAGTACTTC. Protein: CASSRLAGGSVETQYF.

This rearrangement joins TRBV6-6 to TRBJ1-1, with D unclear. Germline CDR1 MNHNY, CDR2 SVGAGI (reference sequence). Trimming stripped 6 bases from V and 6 bases from J, with 17 bases between. This CDR3 region has 14 residues. The CDR3 loop reads CASSQILGRAEAFF. The CDR3 DNA follows: TGTGCCAGCAGCCAGATCCTGGGCAGAGCTGAAGCTTTCTTT.

The J gene is TRBJ2-3, the V gene TRBV27; possible D gene TRBD2, 5 bases. There are 14 residues in the CDR3. The germline V gene has CDR1 MNHEY and CDR2 SMNVEV (reference sequence). The V gene lost 7 bases and the J gene lost 0 bases, with 11 bases spanning the gap. DNA for the CDR3: TGTGCCAGCAATATAGCGTATAGCACAGATACGCAGTATTTT. It yields the protein CASNIAYSTDTQYF.

The V and J genes are TRBV24-1 and TRBJ2-3, with D uncertain. Between the trimmed V and J ends, which lost 3 bases and 1 base, there was a span of 7 bases. The CDR3 is 14 residues long. Germline V CDR1 and CDR2: KGHDR, SFDVKD. The CDR3 reads CATSDARGTDTQYF. The CDR3 coding sequence is TGTGCCACCAGTGATGCCCGAGGCACAGATACGCAGTATTTT.

This clone was observed a few times. In DNA, the CDR3 is TGTGCCAGCAGGCCAAGGGCGGGAGCACCCTACGAGCAGTACTTC. This gives the protein CASRPRAGAPYEQYF. The chain combines TRBV11-2 with TRBJ2-7; 7 nucleotides match TRBD2. The germline CDR1 and CDR2 sequences are SGHAT and FQNNGV. Trimming took 6 bases from V and 2 from J; bases not matched to a gene: 10. The CDR3 consists of 15 residues.

This chain links TRBV5-1 with TRBJ2-7; 10 bases line up with TRBD2. Germline V gene lookup returns CDR1 SGHRS and CDR2 YFSETQ. V lost 0 bases and J lost 0; bases outside the gene matches: 6. This CDR3 comprises 17 residues. CDR3 coding DNA: TGCGCCAGCAGCTTGGAAGGACTAGCGGAGGTCTCCTACGAGCAGTACTTC. This sequence encodes CASSLEGLAEVSYEQYF.

V usage is TRBV7-2 and J usage is TRBJ2-7, with D tentatively TRBD2 (5 bases). The CDR3 is made up of 13 amino acids. Germline V gives CDR1 SGHTA, CDR2 FQGNSA. V was cut by 8 bases and J by 3 bases, with 14 bases left in between. The chain's CDR3 is CASGRNRDYEQYF. DNA of the CDR3: TGTGCCAGCGGGCGAAATCGGGACTACGAGCAGTACTTC.

The CDR3 sequence is CASSLASGNNYGYTF. The CDR3 coding sequence is TGTGCCAGCAGCTTGGCTTCAGGGAACAACTATGGCTACACCTTC. The chain employs TRBV5-5 and TRBJ1-2; weak D call: TRBD1 (5 bases). Trimming shortened V by 0 bases and J by 2 bases, and 11 bases separated the two germline ends. Germline V gene sequence: CDR1 SGHKS, CDR2 YYEKEE (reference sequence). This CDR3 region has 15 residues.

The genes are TRBV20-1 and TRBJ2-2; no clear D. The CDR3 covers 13 residues. Per the germline V gene, CDR1 is DFQATT and CDR2 is SNEGSKA (reference sequence). Trimming stripped 3 bases from V and 7 bases from J, with 12 bases between. The DNA for the CDR3 is TGCAGTGCTAGTTCCGTGTCGGGCGGGGAGCTGTTTTTT. It is translated as CSASSVSGGELFF.

J is TRBJ1-2 and V is TRBV18, with D possibly being TRBD1 (6 bases). V dropped 0 bases and J dropped 4 bases, with 9 bases sitting between them. CDR1 and CDR2 from the germline V gene are KGHSH and LQKENI. This CDR3 contains 14 residues. CDR3 protein: CASSPPGTSYGYTF. DNA of the CDR3: TGTGCCAGCTCACCACCCGGGACAAGCTATGGCTACACCTTC.

This sequence joins TRBV5-4 and TRBJ1-2; 8 bases agree with TRBD1. The CDR3 runs 14 residues. CDR1 and CDR2 from the germline V gene are SGHNT and YYREEE (reference sequence). With 0 bases clipped from V and 8 bases from J, the junction kept 6 bases outside the gene matches. CDR3 region: CASSLERTGKGYTF. CDR3 in DNA: TGTGCCAGCAGCTTGGAACGGACAGGGAAGGGCTACACCTTC.

The chain combines TRBV7-2 with TRBJ2-1; the D gene is possibly TRBD2 (5 bases). Looked up from germline, CDR1 is SGHTA and CDR2 is FQGNSA. This CDR3 has 17 residues. The V end was cut by 5 bases, the J end by 3 bases, with 20 bases between. As DNA, the CDR3 is TGTGCCAGCAGCCCCCGAACGACTACTGCTGGCTACAATGAGCAGTTCTTC. It is translated as CASSPRTTTAGYNEQFF.

The chain carries TRBV5-5 and TRBJ2-2, with TRBD2 as a possible D gene (6 bases). CDR3 length: 14 residues. Germline V CDR1 and CDR2: SGHKS, YYEKEE (reference sequence). V lost 2 bases to trimming and J lost 7 bases, with 12 bases between them. CDR3 amino acids: CASSFWGGIGELFF. The CDR3 nucleotides read TGTGCCAGCAGCTTCTGGGGCGGGATCGGGGAGCTGTTTTTT.

The chain is built from TRBV7-8 and TRBJ2-2; 8 nucleotides match TRBD2. After removal of 1 base from V and 6 bases from J, the junction contained 7 bases not matched to a gene. Germline V CDR1 and CDR2: SGHVS, FQNEAQ. This CDR3 spans 16 amino acids. The CDR3 DNA reads as TGTGCCAGCAGCTTAGGGCGAGCGGGAGTCCCCGGGGAGCTGTTTTTT. It encodes CASSLGRAGVPGELFF.

V and J are TRBV6-6 and TRBJ2-7, with D possibly matching TRBD2 (6 bases). Trimming removed 6 bases from V and 3 bases from J, with 15 bases in between. Germline CDR1 reads MNHNY; CDR2 reads SVGAGI (reference sequence). The CDR3 extends over 14 amino acids. The CDR3, as DNA: TGTGCCAGCAGGTCCGGGACTGGAGACTACGAGCAGTACTTC. Translating it yields CASRSGTGDYEQYF.